This T cell receptor (beta chain) was identified during a study of CD8 T cells in ankylosing spondylitis. Using quantitative 5'-RACE with molecular barcodes, the authors made TCR beta libraries. In TCRdb, the 5' RACE reads were re-called with MiXCR into one record per CDR3 protein. The sample shows a few hundred thousand distinct CDR3 sequences, more than 9.5% of them seen only once. Study-wide results and limits: Some motif variants were previously reported in reactive arthritis synovial fluid and blood. Within matched ankylosing spondylitis synovial fluid, disease-linked clones were reportedly significantly enriched. It appeared that ankylosing spondylitis blood was characterized by a TCR beta motif of under ten highly homologous variants.

Note on this clonotype: Antigen unknown.

This TCR came from a male donor with ankylosing spondylitis. The sequenced sample was blood, either unsorted or a sorted T cell fraction (not recorded which).

The chain's CDR3 is CSARETGTSVYNEQFF. DNA of the CDR3: TGCAGTGCTAGAGAGACCGGGACTAGCGTATACAATGAGCAGTTCTTC. This rearrangement joins TRBV20-1 to TRBJ2-1; 10 bases fit TRBD2. This CDR3 region has 16 residues. Germline V CDR1 and CDR2: DFQATT, SNEGSKA (reference sequence). The V segment lost 0 bases and the J segment 4 bases; nucleotides outside the gene matches: 6.